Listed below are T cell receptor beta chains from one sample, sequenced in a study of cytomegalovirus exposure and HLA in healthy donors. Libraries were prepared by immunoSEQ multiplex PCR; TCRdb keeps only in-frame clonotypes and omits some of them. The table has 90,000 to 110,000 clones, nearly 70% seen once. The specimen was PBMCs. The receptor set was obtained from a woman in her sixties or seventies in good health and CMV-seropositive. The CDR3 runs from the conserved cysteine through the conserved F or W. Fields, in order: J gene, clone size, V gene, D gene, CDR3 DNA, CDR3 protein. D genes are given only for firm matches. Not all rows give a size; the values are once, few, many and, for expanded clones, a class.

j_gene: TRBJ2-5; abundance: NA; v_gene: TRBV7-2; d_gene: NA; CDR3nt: TGTGCCAGCACCGAAAATCGGGAGACCCAGTACTTC; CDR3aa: CASTENRETQYF
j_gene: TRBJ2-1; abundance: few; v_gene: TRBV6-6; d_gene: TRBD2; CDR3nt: TGTGCCACTCTCTCCTTAGCGGGGAGCCACGGTGAGCAGTTCTTC; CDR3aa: CATLSLAGSHGEQFF
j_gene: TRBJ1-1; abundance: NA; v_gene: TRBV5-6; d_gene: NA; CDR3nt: TGTGCCACCTCAGGGTGGCTCACTCTGAACACTGAAGCTTTCTTT; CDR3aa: CATSGWLTLNTEAFF
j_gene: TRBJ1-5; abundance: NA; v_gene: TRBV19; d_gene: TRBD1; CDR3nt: TGTGCCAGCGTCTCCGGACCGGGACAGAACAATCAGCCCCAGCATTTT; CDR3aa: CASVSGPGQNNQPQHF
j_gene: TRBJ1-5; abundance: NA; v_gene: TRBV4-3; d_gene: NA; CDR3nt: TGCGCCAGCAGCCAAGAGGGTATCGGGTATAGCAATCAGCCCCAGCATTTT; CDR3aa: CASSQEGIGYSNQPQHF
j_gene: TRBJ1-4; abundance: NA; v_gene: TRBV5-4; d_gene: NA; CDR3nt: TGTGCCAGCAGCCTCGGACAGTCAAATGAAAAACTGTTTTTT; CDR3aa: CASSLGQSNEKLFF
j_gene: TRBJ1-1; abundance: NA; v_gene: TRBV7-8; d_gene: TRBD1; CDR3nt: TGTGCCAGCAGCTTACCCGGACAGGGGGGGAACACTGAAGCTTTCTTT; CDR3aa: CASSLPGQGGNTEAFF
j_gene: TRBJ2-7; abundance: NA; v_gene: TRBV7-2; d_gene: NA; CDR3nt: TGTGCCAGCAGCCCCCCGGCCTACGAGCAGTACTTC; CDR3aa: CASSPPAYEQYF
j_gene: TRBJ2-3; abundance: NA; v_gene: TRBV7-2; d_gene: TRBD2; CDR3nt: TGTGCCAGCAGCCCCGGGACTAACACAGATACGCAGTATTTT; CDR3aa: CASSPGTNTDTQYF
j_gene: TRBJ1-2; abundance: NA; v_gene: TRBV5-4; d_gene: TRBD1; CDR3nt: TGTGCCAGCAGCTTTGGATTAGGAGGACAGGGGGCGGGGGGCTACACCTTC; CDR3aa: CASSFGLGGQGAGGYTF
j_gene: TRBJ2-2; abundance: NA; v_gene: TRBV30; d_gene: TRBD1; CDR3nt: TGTGCCTGGAGTGTAATTCGGGACAGGGGGACCGGGGAGCTGTTTTTT; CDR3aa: CAWSVIRDRGTGELFF
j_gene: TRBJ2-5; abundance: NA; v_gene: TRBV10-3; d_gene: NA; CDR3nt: TGTGCCATCGGGAAAGGACTTACCGAGCAAGAGACCCAGTACTTC; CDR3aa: CAIGKGLTEQETQYF
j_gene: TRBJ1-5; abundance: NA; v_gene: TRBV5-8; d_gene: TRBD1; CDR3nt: TGTGCCAGCAGCCCAGGGCAGGGGGAAGCTCAGCCCCAGCATTTT; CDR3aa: CASSPGQGEAQPQHF